Listed below are T cell receptor beta chains from one sample, sequenced in a study of shared clonotypes between healthy human individuals. Clones were read by immunoSEQ multiplex PCR, and TCRdb kept only the in-frame ones, dropping some. The data show about 2.4 million clones, approximately 93% seen once. Sequencing was performed on naive CD4+ T cells from PBMCs. These TCRs come from a young man in good health. Some clones in this sample may be carry-over from other donors' samples. CDR3s include the opening cysteine and the closing phenylalanine or tryptophan. D genes are given only for firm matches. Size is stated for part of the rows, as once, few or many counts, or as a class when the clone is expanded.

J gene,V gene,clone size,D gene,CDR3 protein,CDR3 DNA
TRBJ1-1,TRBV10-1,few,-,CASSERGTEAFF,TGCGCCAGCAGTGAAAGAGGGACTGAAGCTTTCTTT
TRBJ2-7,TRBV25-1,-,-,CASSRLTSYEQYF,TGTGCCAGCAGTAGGCTCACCTCGTACGAGCAGTACTTC
TRBJ2-7,TRBV13,-,TRBD2,CASSEKGLAGVPYEQYF,TGTGCCAGCAGCGAAAAGGGACTAGCGGGAGTTCCCTACGAGCAGTACTTC
TRBJ2-5,TRBV6-1,-,-,CASSEARLATQETQYF,TGTGCCAGCAGTGAAGCGCGGCTAGCGACCCAAGAGACCCAGTACTTC
TRBJ1-2,TRBV2,-,-,CASSLMGNYGYTF,TGTGCCAGCAGTCTGATGGGGAACTATGGCTACACCTTC
TRBJ2-3,TRBV19,-,-,CASSANLEDTQYF,TGTGCCAGTAGTGCCAATCTAGAGGATACGCAGTATTTT
TRBJ2-1,TRBV28,-,TRBD2,CASSSGLAGERFF,TGTGCCAGCAGTTCCGGACTAGCGGGGGAACGGTTCTTC
TRBJ2-7,TRBV4-3,-,-,CASSQVAGNPSYEQYF,TGCGCCAGCAGCCAAGTGGCAGGGAACCCCTCCTACGAGCAGTACTTC
TRBJ2-5,TRBV2,-,TRBD1,CASSQGQAQETQYF,TGTGCCAGCAGCCAGGGACAGGCCCAAGAGACCCAGTACTTC
TRBJ2-1,TRBV7-2,-,TRBD2,CASSPGTSSGNEQFF,TGTGCCAGCAGCCCCGGGACTAGCTCGGGCAATGAGCAGTTCTTC
TRBJ1-2,TRBV7-2,-,-,CASSLVSANYGYTF,TGTGCCAGCAGCTTAGTGTCTGCTAACTATGGCTACACCTTC
TRBJ2-1,TRBV10-3,-,-,CAISLQGGRYNEQFF,TGTGCCATCAGCCTACAGGGGGGGAGGTACAATGAGCAGTTCTTC
TRBJ2-7,TRBV5-1,-,TRBD2,CASSPGLAGDPYEQYF,TGCGCCAGCAGCCCTGGACTAGCGGGGGATCCATACGAGCAGTACTTC
TRBJ1-1,TRBV4-2,-,-,CATTAFLNTEAFF,TGTGCCACCACGGCATTTTTGAACACTGAAGCTTTCTTT
TRBJ2-7,TRBV28,-,TRBD2,CASSSPPSGSYEQYF,TGTGCCAGCAGTTCCCCCCCTAGCGGGAGTTACGAGCAGTACTTC
TRBJ2-7,TRBV5-6,-,TRBD2,CASSPGLTSYEQYF,TGTGCCAGCAGCCCGGGACTAACCAGCTACGAGCAGTACTTC
TRBJ2-5,TRBV2,-,TRBD2,CASNEGASGRARGETQYF,TGTGCCAGCAACGAGGGGGCTAGCGGGAGGGCCCGGGGGGAGACCCAGTACTTC
TRBJ2-6,TRBV19,-,TRBD1,CASSLMTGRPNVLTF,TGTGCCAGTAGTCTGATGACAGGGAGACCCAACGTCCTGACTTTC
TRBJ2-5,TRBV30,once,-,CATSVGARETQYF,TGTGCCACTTCAGTGGGGGCACGGGAGACCCAGTACTTC
TRBJ2-1,TRBV5-1,once,TRBD2,CASSSFSGGSYNEQFF,TGCGCCAGCAGCTCATTCAGCGGGGGCTCCTACAATGAGCAGTTCTTC
TRBJ2-1,TRBV4-3,-,-,CASSQEWEWGYNEQFF,TGCGCCAGCAGCCAAGAATGGGAGTGGGGCTACAATGAGCAGTTCTTC
TRBJ1-6,TRBV4-1,-,-,CASSQDRGMGNSPLHF,TGCGCCAGCAGCCAAGATCGGGGGATGGGGAATTCACCCCTCCACTTT
TRBJ1-5,TRBV7-2,once,-,CASSLYQAGQPQHF,TGTGCCAGCAGCTTATACCAGGCGGGTCAGCCCCAGCATTTT
TRBJ1-3,TRBV4-1,-,-,CASSQDLSYRPTTSGNTIYF,TGCGCCAGCAGCCAAGACCTTTCGTACCGACCGACGACCTCTGGAAACACCATATATTTT
TRBJ2-1,TRBV18,-,-,CASSPRRDTYNEQFF,TGTGCCAGCTCACCGAGGAGGGACACCTACAATGAGCAGTTCTTC
TRBJ2-1,TRBV6-4,-,-,CASSRSTYNEQFF,TGTGCCAGCAGCCGGTCGACTTACAATGAGCAGTTCTTC
TRBJ1-2,TRBV5-1,-,-,CASSFGQQGYGYTF,TGCGCCAGCAGCTTCGGGCAACAGGGCTATGGCTACACCTTC
TRBJ2-5,TRBV7-2,-,TRBD1,CASSPGQLQETQYF,TGTGCCAGCAGCCCGGGACAGCTCCAAGAGACCCAGTACTTC
TRBJ1-5,TRBV28,-,-,CASSFRGGWSQPQHF,TGTGCCAGCAGTTTCCGGGGGGGGTGGAGTCAGCCCCAGCATTTT
TRBJ2-7,TRBV6-1,-,TRBD1,CASSDYGQGYEQYF,TGTGCCAGCAGTGATTATGGACAGGGTTACGAGCAGTACTTC
TRBJ1-4,TRBV5-1,-,-,CASSSGLVGEKLFF,TGCGCCAGCAGCTCGGGACTCGTGGGGGAAAAACTGTTTTTT
TRBJ2-5,TRBV5-1,-,-,CASSGQGVPAERYF,TGCGCCAGCAGCGGCCAGGGTGTCCCCGCAGAAAGGTACTTC
TRBJ1-1,TRBV7-3,-,TRBD1,CASSHWDRGRGNTEAFF,TGTGCCAGCAGCCACTGGGACAGGGGGCGCGGCAACACTGAAGCTTTCTTT
TRBJ1-6,TRBV28,-,-,CASSLSARNSPLHF,TGTGCCAGCAGTTTATCGGCTAGAAATTCACCCCTCCACTTT
TRBJ1-4,TRBV28,-,-,CASAPGGWATNEKLFF,TGTGCCAGTGCCCCGGGGGGGTGGGCAACTAATGAAAAACTGTTTTTT